This entry lists 26 T cell receptor beta chains sequenced from one sample in a study of cytomegalovirus exposure and HLA in healthy donors. The PCR contained 60 Vbeta and 13 Jbeta primers. Profiling relied on immunoSEQ multiplex PCR, and the TCRdb table lists in-frame clones only, not all of them. Seen here are approximately 200,000 clones, under 90% observed once, and the top ten hold 1% to 1.5%. What was sequenced was PBMCs. These receptors were taken from a human donor in good health.

This chain joins TRBV2 and TRBJ1-2, with a weak D call TRBD1 (6 bases). Trimming removed 5 bases from V and 4 bases from J, with 11 bases in between. This CDR3 comprises 13 residues. CDR1 and CDR2 (germline): SNHLY, FYNNEI. Here the CDR3 reads CASSPTGSYGYTF. As DNA, the CDR3 is TGTGCCAGCAGTCCGACAGGTTCCTATGGCTACACCTTC.

The V and J genes are TRBV7-9 and TRBJ1-2, with TRBD1 matching over 12 bases. The junction had 3 bases not matched to a gene; V was cut back by 4 bases and J by 6 bases. This CDR3 region has 14 residues. Germline lookup yields CDR1 SEHNR and CDR2 FQNEAQ (reference sequence). CDR3 in DNA: TGTGCCAGCAGCTACGGGACAGGGGGCAATGGCTACACCTTC. Amino acid sequence: CASSYGTGGNGYTF.

This clone was seen just once. V usage is TRBV28 and J usage is TRBJ2-7, with D perhaps matching TRBD2 (6 bases). Germline-derived CDR1 and CDR2 are MDHEN and SYDVKM. The V end was cut by 6 bases, the J end by 2 bases, with 29 bases between. The CDR3 extends over 19 amino acids. CDR3 protein: CASRSSGSGGKVGTYEQYF. CDR3 coding DNA: TGTGCCAGCAGGAGTTCGGGGAGTGGGGGGAAAGTTGGGACCTACGAGCAGTACTTC.

This clone was found once. The gene calls are TRBV12-5 and TRBJ2-5, with a possible D match to TRBD1 (6 bases). CDR1 is LGHNT and CDR2 is FRNRAP in the germline V gene. This CDR3 comprises 14 residues. The V end lost 5 bases, the J end lost 2 bases, and 12 bases lay between the germline ends. The CDR3 loop reads CASGHGQTQETQYF. The DNA of the CDR3 is TGTGCTAGTGGTCACGGACAGACGCAAGAGACCCAGTACTTC.

The CDR3 sequence: CASSSVSRGEWPTF. CDR3 sequence (DNA): TGTGCCAGCAGCTCAGTCAGCCGAGGCGAATGGCCAACCTTC. V and J are TRBV7-2 and TRBJ1-2; D not certain. Germline V gene data show CDR1 as SGHTA and CDR2 as FQGNSA. The V end was cut by 4 bases, the J end by 14 bases, with 23 bases between. This CDR3 has 14 residues.

This clone has just a few counts. J is TRBJ1-5 and V is TRBV5-5; no clear D gene. V shed 3 bases and J shed 0 bases, with 19 bases lying between them. The CDR3 spans 18 residues. CDR1 is SGHKS and CDR2 is YYEKEE in the germline V gene (reference sequence). CDR3 amino acids: CASSSGIRRPHSNQPQHF. CDR3 DNA: TGTGCCAGCAGCTCGGGAATACGACGGCCGCATAGCAATCAGCCCCAGCATTTT.

The V call is TRBV7-8, the J call TRBJ2-1; 10 nucleotides agree with TRBD2. Germline V lookup: CDR1 SGHVS, CDR2 FQNEAQ. This CDR3 comprises 16 residues. V lost 7 bases and J lost 6; bases outside the gene matches: 12. In DNA, the CDR3 is TGTGCCAGCACTAAGCGGGAGGGCTCCCTTCTCAATGAGCAGTTCTTC. Protein sequence: CASTKREGSLLNEQFF.

The chain uses TRBV29-1 and TRBJ2-7; D not certain. The CDR3 contains 11 residues. Between the trimmed V and J ends, which lost 6 bases and 5 bases, there was a span of 11 bases. From germline, CDR1 is SQVTM and CDR2 ANQGSEA. The DNA for the CDR3 is TGCAGCGTCGAATTGGGCCACGAGCAGTACTTC. Translating it yields CSVELGHEQYF.

This clone was counted a single time. The chain joins TRBV6-4 to TRBJ2-1, with 11 bases matching TRBD2. V shed 4 bases and J 4 bases; nucleotides not matched to a gene: 9. This CDR3 spans 17 amino acids. Germline V lookup: CDR1 MRHNA, CDR2 SNTAGT. The CDR3 region has the DNA TGTGCCAGCAGTGTAGTCGGTCTAGCGGGGGGATACAATGAGCAGTTCTTC. This sequence encodes CASSVVGLAGGYNEQFF.

A single count supports this clone. The CDR3 here is CASSLYHTEAFF. The CDR3 DNA follows: TGTGCCAGCAGCTTATATCACACTGAAGCTTTCTTT. The V and J genes are TRBV7-2 and TRBJ1-1; D gene uncertain. Germline CDR1 is SGHTA and CDR2 is FQGNSA. The CDR3 loop spans 12 amino acids. The ends were cut back, 2 bases at V and 3 bases at J, with 4 bases in the middle.

The chain combines TRBV28 with TRBJ1-5, with D possibly TRBD1 on 6 matching bases. V was shortened by 8 bases and J by 3 bases, with 14 bases between the two germline ends. Germline assignment: CDR1 MDHEN and CDR2 SYDVKM. The CDR3 is 14 amino acids. This CDR3 reads CASGLGGSNQPQHF. The CDR3 coding sequence is TGTGCCAGCGGATTAGGGGGTTCCAATCAGCCCCAGCATTTT.

This chain links TRBV7-8 with TRBJ1-2; 9 nucleotides line up with TRBD1. Germline CDR1 SGHVS, CDR2 FQNEAQ. With V trimmed by 5 bases and J by 5 bases, 12 bases remained unmatched. The CDR3 extends over 16 amino acids. CDR3: CASSTLARQGVYGYTF. The CDR3 nucleotides read TGTGCCAGCAGCACCCTAGCCCGACAGGGGGTGTATGGCTACACCTTC.

V is TRBV11-2 and J is TRBJ2-3, with D perhaps TRBD1 (6 bases). Germline loops: CDR1 SGHAT, CDR2 FQNNGV. The length of the CDR3 is 14 residues. Trimming pared 2 bases from V and 7 bases from J, leaving 13 bases between. CDR3: CASSLSPDRHTQYF. CDR3 DNA: TGTGCCAGCAGCTTAAGTCCGGACAGACATACGCAGTATTTT.

The chain carries TRBV29-1 and TRBJ2-7; 12 bases match TRBD2. Germline CDR1 reads SQVTM; CDR2 reads ANQGSEA. Trimming took 5 bases from V and 5 from J; bases not matched to a gene: 22. The CDR3 covers 19 residues. Written as DNA, the CDR3 is TGCAGCGTTTTCGCGGGACAGACTAGCGGGAGAAGAGGTTACGACGAGCAGTACTTC. Protein sequence: CSVFAGQTSGRRGYDEQYF.

V gene TRBV7-2 combines with J gene TRBJ1-2; 8 nucleotides align to TRBD1. Germline-derived CDR1 and CDR2 are SGHTA and FQGNSA. Trimming took 7 bases from V and 4 from J; bases not matched to a gene: 5. This CDR3 region has 13 residues. The CDR3 DNA is TGTGCCAGCACCGGACAGGGTTTCTATGGCTACACCTTC. Protein sequence: CASTGQGFYGYTF.

The chain has TRBV4-1 and TRBJ2-3; tentative D call: TRBD1 (6 bases). The CDR3 loop spans 15 amino acids. V was clipped by 4 bases and J by 3 bases, with 14 bases between them. Germline values: CDR1 MGHRA, CDR2 YSYEKL. CDR3 DNA sequence: TGCGCCAGCAGCCCACCGGGACAAATTACAGATACGCAGTATTTT. Encoded protein: CASSPPGQITDTQYF.

This chain connects TRBV5-1 to TRBJ2-7, with 8 nucleotides matching TRBD2. The CDR3 length is 14 residues. Germline V gene sequence: CDR1 SGHRS, CDR2 YFSETQ. V lost 2 bases, J lost 4 bases, and 5 bases stayed unmatched. This CDR3 is CASSLLASGYEQYF. The CDR3 DNA follows: TGCGCCAGCAGCTTACTAGCTAGCGGGTACGAGCAGTACTTC.

This chain connects TRBV10-3 to TRBJ1-5, with TRBD1 identical over 7 bases. The CDR3 consists of 14 residues. Germline V CDR1 and CDR2: ENHRY, SYGVKD. Trimming at V came to 4 bases and at J to 6 bases, leaving 6 bases not matched to a gene. CDR3 nucleotides: TGTGCCATCAGTGTCGAGGGGGCAGGTCAGCCCCAGCATTTT. Translated: CAISVEGAGQPQHF.

This chain uses TRBV28 with TRBJ2-1, with TRBD2 as a possible D gene (6 bases). The CDR3 covers 18 residues. The germline V gene encodes CDR1 MDHEN and CDR2 SYDVKM. Deletions cut 7 bases from V and 3 bases from J, with 25 bases between. The CDR3 region is CASMTASAPWDYYNEQFF. The CDR3 bases are TGTGCCAGCATGACGGCTAGCGCCCCTTGGGATTACTACAATGAGCAGTTCTTC. The full variable domain, its missing parts supplied by reference TRBV28 and TRBJ2-1, is DVKVTQSSRYLVKRTGEKVFLECVQDMDHENMFWYRQDPGLGLRLIYFSYDVKMKEKGDIPEGYSVSREKKERFSLILESASTNQTSMYLCASMTASAPWDYYNEQFFGPGTRLTVL.

The chain is built from TRBV7-9 and TRBJ1-1; 7 bases map to TRBD1. This CDR3 is 16 amino acids long. Trimming cost V 3 bases and J 0 bases; bases outside gene matches: 7. From germline, CDR1 is SEHNR and CDR2 FQNEAQ (reference sequence). In nucleotides, the CDR3 is TGTGCCAGCAGCTTGAGGAGGGGGCTAATGAACACTGAAGCTTTCTTT. Residues: CASSLRRGLMNTEAFF.

V is TRBV10-3 and J is TRBJ2-7; tentative D call: TRBD1 (6 bases). Germline lookup yields CDR1 ENHRY and CDR2 SYGVKD. V was pared by 8 bases and J by 7 bases, with 21 bases between. CDR3 length: 14 amino acids. The CDR3 nucleotides are TGTGCCATCGGCAGTGCAGGGGATAAAGGGGAGCAGTACTTC. It encodes CAIGSAGDKGEQYF.

The chain links TRBV9 to TRBJ2-5; 10 bases fit TRBD2. V lost 0 bases and J lost 5; bases outside the gene matches: 7. Germline CDR1 and CDR2: SGDLS and YYNGEE. CDR3 length: 16 residues. CDR3 nucleotide sequence: TGTGCCAGCAGCGTAGACCGAGCGGGAGGGTCGGAGACCCAGTACTTC. Translation: CASSVDRAGGSETQYF.

The V and J genes are TRBV10-3 and TRBJ2-5; maybe TRBD1 (6 bases). The end of the DNA is better explained by TRBJ2-7, so the J call may be wrong. The CDR3 runs 12 residues. Germline V lookup: CDR1 ENHRY, CDR2 SYGVKD. The CDR3 region is CAISRDTYEQYF. CDR3 bases: TGTGCCATCAGTCGGGACACCTACGAGCAGTACTTC.

The rearrangement joins TRBV4-2 to TRBJ2-5; D is unclear. This CDR3 spans 12 amino acids. Trimming pared 2 bases from V and 4 bases from J, leaving 5 bases between. In germline, CDR1 is LGHNA, CDR2 YNFKEQ. DNA of the CDR3: TGTGCCAGCAGCCAACCCGGAGAGACCCAGTACTTC. Translation gives CASSQPGETQYF.

This chain joins TRBV4-3 and TRBJ2-1; TRBD2 matches at 14 bases. The CDR3 spans 20 residues. In germline, CDR1 is LGHNA, CDR2 YSLEER. Trimming cost V 3 bases and J 0 bases; bases outside gene matches: 10. The CDR3 sequence: CASSQTGLAGVSGSYNEQFF. As DNA, the CDR3 is TGCGCCAGCAGCCAGACGGGACTAGCGGGAGTATCGGGCTCCTACAATGAGCAGTTCTTC.

This chain connects TRBV4-1 to TRBJ2-3, with 7 nucleotides matching TRBD2. CDR1 is MGHRA, CDR2 YSYEKL, per germline. The junction had 4 bases not matched to a gene; V was cut back by 1 base and J by 0 bases. This CDR3 comprises 16 residues. Here the CDR3 reads CASSQVGRASTDTQYF. The CDR3 DNA reads TGCGCCAGCAGCCAAGTAGGGAGGGCTAGCACAGATACGCAGTATTTT.